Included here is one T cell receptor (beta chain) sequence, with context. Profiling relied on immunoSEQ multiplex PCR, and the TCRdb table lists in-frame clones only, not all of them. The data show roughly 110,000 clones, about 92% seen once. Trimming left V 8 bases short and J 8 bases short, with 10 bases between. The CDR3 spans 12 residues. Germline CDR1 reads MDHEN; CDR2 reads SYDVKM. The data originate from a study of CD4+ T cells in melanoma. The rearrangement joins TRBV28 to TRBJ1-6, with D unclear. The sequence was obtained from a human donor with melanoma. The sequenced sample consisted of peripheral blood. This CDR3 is CASRDPDSPLHF. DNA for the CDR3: TGTGCCAGCCGCGATCCGGATTCACCCCTCCACTTT.